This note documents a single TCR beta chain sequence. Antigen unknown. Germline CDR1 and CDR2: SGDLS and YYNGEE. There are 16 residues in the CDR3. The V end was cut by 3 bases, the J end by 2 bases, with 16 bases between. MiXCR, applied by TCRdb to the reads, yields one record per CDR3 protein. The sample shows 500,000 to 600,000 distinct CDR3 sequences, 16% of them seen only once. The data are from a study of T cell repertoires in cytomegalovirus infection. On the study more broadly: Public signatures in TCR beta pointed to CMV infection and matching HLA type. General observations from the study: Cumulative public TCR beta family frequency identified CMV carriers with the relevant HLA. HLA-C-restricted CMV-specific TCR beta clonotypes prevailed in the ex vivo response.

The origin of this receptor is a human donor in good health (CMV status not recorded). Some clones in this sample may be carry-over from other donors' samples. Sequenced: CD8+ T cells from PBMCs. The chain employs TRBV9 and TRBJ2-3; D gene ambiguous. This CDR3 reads CASSEDSVSPTDTQYF. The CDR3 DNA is TGTGCCAGCAGCGAAGACTCGGTGTCCCCCACAGATACGCAGTATTTT. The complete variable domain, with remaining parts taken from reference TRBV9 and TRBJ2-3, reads DSGVTQTPKHLITATGQRVTLRCSPRSGDLSVYWYQQSLDQGLQFLIQYYNGEERAKGNILERFSAQQFPDLHSELNLSSLELGDSALYFCASSEDSVSPTDTQYFGPGTRLTVL.